The sequence of this T cell receptor beta chain was determined in a study of cytomegalovirus exposure and HLA in healthy donors. With regard to this clone: The antigen remains unidentified.

The germline V gene encodes CDR1 SGDLS and CDR2 YYNGEE. Trimming at V came to 3 bases and at J to 8 bases, leaving 12 bases not matched to a gene. CDR3 length equals 16 residues. The primer mix had 60 Vbeta and 13 Jbeta primers. The repertoire was sequenced with immunoSEQ multiplex PCR; TCRdb's copy has only in-frame clones and lacks some. The data hold approximately 140,000 clones, with about four fifths observed a single time. The study's findings and limits: It was about 150 TCR beta chains that were listed as cytomegalovirus-associated.

The sample consisted of PBMCs. The TCR sequence derives from a male donor in good health and CMV-seronegative. This chain connects TRBV9 to TRBJ1-4; 8 bases align to TRBD1. The CDR3, as DNA: TGTGCCAGCAGCGCGGACATTCAGGGGGCGCACGAAAAACTGTTTTTT. Translation gives CASSADIQGAHEKLFF.